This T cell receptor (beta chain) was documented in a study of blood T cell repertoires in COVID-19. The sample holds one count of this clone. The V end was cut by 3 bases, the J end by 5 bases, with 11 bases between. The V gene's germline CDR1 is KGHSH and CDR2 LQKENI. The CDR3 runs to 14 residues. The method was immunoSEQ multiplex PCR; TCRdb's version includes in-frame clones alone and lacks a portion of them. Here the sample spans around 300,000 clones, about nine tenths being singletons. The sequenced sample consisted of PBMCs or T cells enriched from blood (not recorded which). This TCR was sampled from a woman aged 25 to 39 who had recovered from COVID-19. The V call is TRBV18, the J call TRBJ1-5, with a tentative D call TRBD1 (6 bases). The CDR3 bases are TGTGCCAGCTCACCGCCCGCAGGGGATCAGCCCCAGCATTTT. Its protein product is CASSPPAGDQPQHF.